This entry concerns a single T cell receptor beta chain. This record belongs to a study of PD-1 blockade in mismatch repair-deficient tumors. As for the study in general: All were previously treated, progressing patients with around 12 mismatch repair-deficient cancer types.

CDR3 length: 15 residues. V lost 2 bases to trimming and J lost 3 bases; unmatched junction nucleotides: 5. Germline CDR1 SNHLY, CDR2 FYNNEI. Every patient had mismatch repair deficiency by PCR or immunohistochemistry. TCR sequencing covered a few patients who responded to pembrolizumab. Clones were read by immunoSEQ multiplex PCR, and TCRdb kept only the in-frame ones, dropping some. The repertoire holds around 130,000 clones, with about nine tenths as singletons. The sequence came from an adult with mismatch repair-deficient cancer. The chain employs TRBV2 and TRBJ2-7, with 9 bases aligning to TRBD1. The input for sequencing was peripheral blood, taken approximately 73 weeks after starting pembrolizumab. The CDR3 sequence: CASSEQDRGLYEQYF. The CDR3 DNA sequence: TGTGCCAGCAGTGAACAGGACAGGGGTCTCTACGAGCAGTACTTC. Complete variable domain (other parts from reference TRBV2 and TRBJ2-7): EPEVTQTPSHQVTQMGQEVILRCVPISNHLYFYWYRQILGQKVEFLVSFYNNEISEKSEIFDDQFSVERPDGSNFTLKIRSTKLEDSAMYFCASSEQDRGLYEQYFGPGTRLTVT.